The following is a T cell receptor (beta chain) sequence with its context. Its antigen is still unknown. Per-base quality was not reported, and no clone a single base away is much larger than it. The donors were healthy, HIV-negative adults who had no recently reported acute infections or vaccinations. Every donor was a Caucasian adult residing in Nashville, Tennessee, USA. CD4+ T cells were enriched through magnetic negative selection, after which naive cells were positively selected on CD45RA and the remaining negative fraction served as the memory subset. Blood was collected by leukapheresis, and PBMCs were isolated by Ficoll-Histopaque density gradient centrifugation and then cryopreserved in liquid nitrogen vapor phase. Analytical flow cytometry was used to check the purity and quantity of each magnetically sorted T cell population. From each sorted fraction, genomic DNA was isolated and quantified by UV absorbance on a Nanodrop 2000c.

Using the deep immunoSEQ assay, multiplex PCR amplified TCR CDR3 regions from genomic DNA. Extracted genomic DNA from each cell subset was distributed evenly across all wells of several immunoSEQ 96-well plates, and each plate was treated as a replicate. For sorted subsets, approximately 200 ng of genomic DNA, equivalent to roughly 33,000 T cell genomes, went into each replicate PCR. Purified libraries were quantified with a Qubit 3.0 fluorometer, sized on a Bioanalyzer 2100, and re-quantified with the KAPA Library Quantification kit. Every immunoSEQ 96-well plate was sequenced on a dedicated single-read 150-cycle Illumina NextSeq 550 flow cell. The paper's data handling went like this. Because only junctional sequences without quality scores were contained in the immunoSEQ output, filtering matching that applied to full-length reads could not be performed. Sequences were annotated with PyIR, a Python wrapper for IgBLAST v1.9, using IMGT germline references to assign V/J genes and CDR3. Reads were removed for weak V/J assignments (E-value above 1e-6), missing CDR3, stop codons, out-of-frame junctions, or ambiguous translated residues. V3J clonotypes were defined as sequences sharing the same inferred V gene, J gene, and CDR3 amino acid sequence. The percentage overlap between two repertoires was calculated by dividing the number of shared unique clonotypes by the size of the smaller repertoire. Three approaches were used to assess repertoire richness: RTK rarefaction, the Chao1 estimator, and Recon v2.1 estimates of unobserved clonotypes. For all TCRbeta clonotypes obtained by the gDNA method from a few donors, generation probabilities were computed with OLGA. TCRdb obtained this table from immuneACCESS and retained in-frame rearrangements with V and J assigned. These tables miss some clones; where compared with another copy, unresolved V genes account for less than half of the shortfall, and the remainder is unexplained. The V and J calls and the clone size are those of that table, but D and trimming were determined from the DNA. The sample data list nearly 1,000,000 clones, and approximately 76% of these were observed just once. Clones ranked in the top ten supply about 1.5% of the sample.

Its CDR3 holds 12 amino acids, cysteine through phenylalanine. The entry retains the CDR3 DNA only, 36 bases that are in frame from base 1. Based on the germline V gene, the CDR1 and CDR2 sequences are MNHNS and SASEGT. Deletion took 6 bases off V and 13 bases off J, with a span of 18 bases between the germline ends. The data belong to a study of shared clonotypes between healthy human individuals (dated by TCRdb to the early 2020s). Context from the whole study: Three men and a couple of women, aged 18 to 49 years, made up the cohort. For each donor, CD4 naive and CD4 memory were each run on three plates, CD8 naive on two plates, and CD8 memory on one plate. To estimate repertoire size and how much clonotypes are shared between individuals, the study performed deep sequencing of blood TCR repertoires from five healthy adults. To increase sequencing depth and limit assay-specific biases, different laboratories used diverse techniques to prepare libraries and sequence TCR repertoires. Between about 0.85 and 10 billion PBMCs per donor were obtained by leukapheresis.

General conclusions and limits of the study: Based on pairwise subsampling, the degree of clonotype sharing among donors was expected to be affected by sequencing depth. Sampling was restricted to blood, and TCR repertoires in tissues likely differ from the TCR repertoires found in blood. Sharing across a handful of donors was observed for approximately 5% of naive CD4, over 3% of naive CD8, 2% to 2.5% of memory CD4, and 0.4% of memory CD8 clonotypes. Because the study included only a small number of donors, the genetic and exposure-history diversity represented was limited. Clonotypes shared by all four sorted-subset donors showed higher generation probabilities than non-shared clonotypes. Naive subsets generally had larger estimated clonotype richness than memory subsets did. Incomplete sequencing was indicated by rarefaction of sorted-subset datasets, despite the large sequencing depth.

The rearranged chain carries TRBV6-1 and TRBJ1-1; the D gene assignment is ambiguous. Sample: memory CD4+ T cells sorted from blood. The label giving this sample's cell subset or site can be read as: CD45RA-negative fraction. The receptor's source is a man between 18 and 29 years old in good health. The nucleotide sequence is TGTGCCAGCAGCCAAGGGTACGGTTTCGGTTTCTTT. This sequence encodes CASSQGYGFGFF.